This T cell receptor (beta chain) was retrieved from a study of blood T cell repertoires in COVID-19 (dated by TCRdb to about 2020). About the study as a whole: Samples from collaborators originated in the United States, Italy and Spain and spanned both the acute and convalescent phases of COVID-19. The dataset comprised deeply sampled blood TCRbeta repertoires from subjects exposed to, actively infected with, or recovered from COVID-19. Samples came from the ongoing ImmuneRACE study (first 160 participants) plus 1,254 subjects from 6 global collaborators. The prospective study material was composed of cDNA or gDNA derived from T cells, B-cell-depleted T cells, or PBMCs. The repertoires were released in a freely available public database intended as a resource for research on the immune response to SARS-CoV-2. Where HLA class I and class II types were available, the types were taken from metadata supplied by the sample provider, not from assay-based typing. Sample metadata almost always included a de-identified subject ID, COVID-19 status, age in years and sex.

The collaborating institutions used their own protocols to collect whole blood in K2EDTA tubes. For TCRbeta analysis, collaborator samples were shipped as frozen whole blood, as isolated PBMCs, or as DNA extracted from either sample type. TCRbeta CDR3 regions were amplified from genomic DNA by means of the immunoSEQ Assay, a bias-controlled multiplex PCR. In the source study's methods: Within the assay, amplification of reference gene primers was used to estimate how many nucleated cells each sample contained. To quantify the absolute abundance of each unique TCRbeta CDR3 rearrangement, sequence reads were collapsed and filtered. For each sample, productive Simpson clonality was calculated by taking the square root of Simpson's diversity index across productive rearrangements. The source is immuneACCESS, and TCRdb retained only in-frame sequences with V and J called. Part of the clones is not carried over; for the studies checked, unresolved V genes explain less than half of this, and the remainder is unexplained. For V, J and clone size, that table is used; D and trimming come from the DNA. The sample yields some 80,000 clones; around 83% were counted once. Clones ranked in the top ten supply roughly 3.5% of the sample.

CDR1 and CDR2, looked up from the germline V gene, are SNHLY and FYNNEI. The CDR3 covers 15 residues, taking in both the cysteine and the phenylalanine. Only the CDR3 region is kept as DNA, spanning 45 bases read in frame from base 1. V gives up 6 bases and J gives up 7 bases, and the segment between their germline ends measures 16 bases. The paper's findings and limits, for the study overall: The quantity of clinical and demographic metadata differed by source and by participant and was supplied without curation.

Comment on this clone: No antigen is known for it. Within one base of it there is no much larger clone, and no base qualities were kept.

The TCR was taken from a man aged 50 to 59 with acute or convalescent COVID-19. Material: peripheral blood. This sequence uses TRBV2 and TRBJ1-6, and the D gene may be TRBD1, 6 bases matching. This receptor carries the CDR3 CASRVLQGGNSPLHF. The nucleotides read TGTGCCAGCAGAGTACTACAGGGAGGGAATTCACCCCTCCACTTT.